This T cell receptor beta chain was profiled in a study of CXCR3-negative and CXCR3-positive naive CD8 T cells. Study-wide results and caveats: When CXCR3-positive naive cells were set against CXCR3-negative naive cells, the former had more hydrophobic TRB CDR3s. Diversity proved comparably high across both naive subsets and much lower in memory CD8+ cells. Across naive subsets, surface CD5 expression was comparable, and TCR strength was inferred from properties of the TRB CDR3.

The CDR3 has 16 amino acids. Germline V gene sequence: CDR1 MNHEY, CDR2 SVGEGT. About this clonotype itself: The antigen remains undetermined.

The method, 5' RACE with UMI labels, was used to prepare the TRB cDNA libraries. TCRdb derives one entry per CDR3 protein from the 5' RACE reads, leaving out DNA. With about 130,000 distinct CDR3 sequences in the sample, the ten largest clones hold approximately 0.29%. The genes are TRBV6-2 or TRBV6-3 and TRBJ1-1; TCRdb proposes TRBD1, but this gene call is untestable without DNA. The sequence was obtained from a human donor in good health. Some clones in this sample may be carry-over from other donors' samples. Sequencing was performed on naive CXCR3- CD8+ T cells from blood. Noted subset: CD45RO-CCR7+CD27+CD95- naive CD8+ T cells lacking CXCR3 (TNR3-). This CDR3 is CASSQNRQGPNTEAFF.